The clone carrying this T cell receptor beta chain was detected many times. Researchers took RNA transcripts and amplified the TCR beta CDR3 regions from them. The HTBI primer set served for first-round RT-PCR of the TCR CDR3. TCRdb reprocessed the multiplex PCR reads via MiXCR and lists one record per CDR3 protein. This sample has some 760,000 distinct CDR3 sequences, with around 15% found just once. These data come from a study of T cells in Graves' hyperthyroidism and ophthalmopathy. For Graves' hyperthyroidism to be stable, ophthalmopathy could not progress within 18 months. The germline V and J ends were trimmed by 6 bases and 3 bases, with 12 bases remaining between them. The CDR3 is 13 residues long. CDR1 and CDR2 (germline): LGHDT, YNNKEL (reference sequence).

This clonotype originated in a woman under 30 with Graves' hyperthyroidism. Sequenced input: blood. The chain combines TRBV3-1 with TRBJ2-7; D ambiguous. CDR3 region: CASSRMGNYEQYF. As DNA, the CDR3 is TGTGCCAGCAGTCGCATGGGGAACTACGAGCAGTACTTC.